Listed here is a single T cell receptor beta chain. Its matching antigen is unknown. Both 60 Vbeta primers and 13 Jbeta primers went into the PCR. Data came from immunoSEQ multiplex PCR; TCRdb stores just in-frame clones and leaves some out. The table has over 130,000 clones, approximately 80% seen once. The data stem from a study of cytomegalovirus exposure and HLA in healthy donors. Study-wide results and caveats: In an earlier analysis, about 87% or about 30%: the productive usage of most TCR beta V segments. A later analysis by the authors found several of the most significant clusters apparently linked to common viral pathogens. Across donors, presence/absence analyses took sequencing depth to be roughly uniform. After further analysis at a later stage, roughly 16,000 TCR beta sequences were associated with HLA alleles at 0.05 false discovery rate.

The TCR sequence derives from a man aged 25-45 years in good health and CMV-seropositive. The source material was PBMCs.

CDR3 residues: CASSESARQWNTGELFF. The DNA of the CDR3 is TGTGCCAGCAGTGAATCCGCCCGACAGTGGAACACCGGGGAGCTGTTTTTT. The chain employs TRBV25-1 and TRBJ2-2, with a tentative D call TRBD1 (5 bases). This CDR3 spans 17 amino acids. Trimming pared 1 base from V and 1 base from J, leaving 13 bases between. In germline, CDR1 is MGHDK, CDR2 SYGVNS.